This T cell receptor beta chain was found in a study of T cell repertoires in cytomegalovirus infection (dated by TCRdb to between 2017 and 2020). Broadly, across the study: The HLA type of each donor mattered for the analysis, because public TCR beta signatures pointed to carriage of CMV infection along with the matching HLA type. Study-wide conclusions, independent of this receptor: Carriers of CMV infection plus the relevant HLA type were discriminated by the cumulative frequency of public TCR beta family members in the study cohort and in an independent roughly 350-donor cohort. The ex vivo response was dominated by HLA-C-restricted CMV-specific TCR beta clonotypes, which also provided the single most frequent clonotype in two of eight donors.

The sequencing machine was an Illumina HiSeq 1500. TCRdb's own reprocessing of the public reads used fastp at Q25 and MiXCR and kept productive beta chains. Every distinct CDR3 protein forms one entry, paired with its most common genes and DNA. The sample includes about 140,000 distinct CDR3 sequences, with 5.5% to 8% observed a single time. Approximately 18% of the sample is held by the ten biggest clonotypes. Per the germline V gene (reference sequence), DFQATT is the CDR1 and SNEGSKA is the CDR2. V is reduced by 4 bases and J by 3 bases, leaving a spacing of 16 bases between them. From cysteine to phenylalanine, the CDR3 is 15 amino acids long. Just the 45-base CDR3 DNA is kept, in frame starting at base 1. Concerning this clonotype itself: Its target antigen remains unknown. Base qualities are not at hand, and no much larger clone is one base apart.

Recombination joined TRBV20-1 with TRBJ1-5; a weak D assignment points to TRBD1 (5 bases agree). The sample comprised PBMCs. This sequence was found in a human donor in good health (CMV status not recorded). Some clones in this sample may be carry-over from other donors' samples. The nucleotide sequence reads TGCAGTGCTACACCTCCGGGACCGCACAATCAGCCCCAGCATTTT. Protein translation: CSATPPGPHNQPQHF.